This T cell receptor (beta chain) was sequenced in a study of cytomegalovirus exposure and HLA in healthy donors. Study-level information: The study placed 70% to 85% of its roughly 430 genotyped donors in the Caucasian-associated ancestry cluster. Whole-study findings and limits: The study labeled about 160 TCR beta chains cytomegalovirus-associated. An analysis that was carried out later associated 16,000 or so TCR beta sequences with HLA alleles at 0.05 false discovery rate.

The PCR contained 60 Vbeta and 13 Jbeta primers. Sequenced by immunoSEQ multiplex PCR; TCRdb stores in-frame clones only, minus some. The table records some 110,000 clones, more than 75% of them present only once. In the case of this clone: Its antigen is still unknown.

Germline CDR1 is SGHTA and CDR2 is FQGNSA. CDR3 size: 16 residues. The V and J ends lost 3 bases and 5 bases, in that order; junction bases with no gene match: 8. This TCR derives from a woman between 50 and 59 years old in good health and CMV-seropositive. The sequenced sample was PBMCs. The chain recombines TRBV7-2 with TRBJ2-1; 9 bases match TRBD1. CDR3 sequence reads: CASSLGTGSIDNEQFF. CDR3 DNA sequence: TGTGCCAGCAGCTTGGGGACAGGGAGTATCGACAATGAGCAGTTCTTC. Full variable domain (rest looked up from reference TRBV7-2 and TRBJ2-1): GAGVSQSPSNKVTEKGKDVELRCDPISGHTALYWYRQSLGQGLEFLIYFQGNSAPDKSGLPSDRFSAERTGGSVSTLTIQRTQQEDSAVYLCASSLGTGSIDNEQFFGPGTRLTVL.